These 10 T cell receptor beta chains were all obtained from the same sample, sequenced in a study of blood T cell repertoires in COVID-19. The repertoire was sequenced with immunoSEQ multiplex PCR; TCRdb's copy has only in-frame clones and lacks some. This sample has under 30,000 clones, with roughly nine tenths found just once. Material for sequencing was peripheral blood. The receptors stem from a man aged 50 or older with active COVID-19.

This chain links TRBV5-5 with TRBJ2-4; tentatively, D is TRBD2 (5 bases). Per germline, CDR1 SGHKS and CDR2 YYEKEE (reference sequence). The CDR3 length is 15 residues. V was trimmed by 0 bases and J by 9 bases, leaving 16 bases between them. The CDR3 loop reads CASSLDPSLWGIQYF. The DNA for the CDR3 is TGTGCCAGCAGCTTGGATCCTAGCCTATGGGGCATTCAGTACTTC.

This clone was seen once. V is TRBV7-9 and J is TRBJ1-2, with D possibly being TRBD1 (5 bases). This CDR3 spans 14 amino acids. CDR1 is SEHNR, CDR2 FQNEAQ, per germline (reference sequence). Trimming removed 5 bases from V and 8 bases from J, with 18 bases in between. CDR3 nucleotides: TGTGCCAGCAGCGGGCAGGGCCTTCCGTCCGGCTACACCTTC. Translated, it gives CASSGQGLPSGYTF.

This clone was observed a single time. This chain joins TRBV27 and TRBJ2-1; TRBD1 aligns across 7 bases. From germline, CDR1 is MNHEY and CDR2 SMNVEV (reference sequence). The junction had 3 bases not matched to a gene; V was cut back by 4 bases and J by 12 bases. The CDR3 runs to 11 residues. The CDR3 nucleotides read TGTGCCAGCAGTTCCCGGGACAGGCAGTTCTTC. It encodes CASSSRDRQFF.

As DNA, the CDR3 is TGTGCCAGCAGCCCATGGACTCAGTCACCCCTCCACTTT. This encodes CASSPWTQSPLHF. This chain links TRBV5-5 with TRBJ1-6; D gene uncertain. Germline assignment: CDR1 SGHKS and CDR2 YYEKEE (reference sequence). This CDR3 is built from 13 residues. The V end was cut by 4 bases, the J end by 10 bases, with 12 bases between. The whole variable domain, remainder taken from reference TRBV5-5 and TRBJ1-6, is DAGVTQSPTHLIKTRGQQVTLRCSPISGHKSVSWYQQVLGQGPQFIFQYYEKEERGRGNFPDRFSARQFPNYSSELNVNALLLGDSALYLCASSPWTQSPLHFGNGTRLTVT.

The CDR3 DNA is TGTGCCAGCAGTTTAGGAGCCCGGACGGGGGGCTACACCTTC. The encoded protein is CASSLGARTGGYTF. The V gene is TRBV28, the J gene TRBJ1-2, with D unclear. V was clipped by 2 bases and J by 8 bases, with 15 bases between them. This CDR3 has 14 amino acids. Germline assignment: CDR1 MDHEN and CDR2 SYDVKM.

This clone was counted between two and nine times. This chain uses TRBV30 with TRBJ1-5; D gene unclear. Trimming cost V 3 bases and J 0 bases, with 6 bases left between them. Germline CDR1 GTSNPN, CDR2 SVGIG (reference sequence). The CDR3 consists of 13 residues. The CDR3 bases are TGTGCCTGGAGCACAGATAGCAATCAGCCCCAGCATTTT. This translates into CAWSTDSNQPQHF.

The genes are TRBV30 and TRBJ2-3, with D maybe TRBD2 (6 bases). The V end lost 3 bases, the J end lost 0 bases, and 10 bases lay between the germline ends. Germline V gene sequence: CDR1 GTSNPN, CDR2 SVGIG (reference sequence). This CDR3 spans 14 amino acids. The CDR3 sequence is CAWRRDSSTDTQYF. The CDR3 DNA is TGTGCCTGGAGGAGGGACTCTAGCACAGATACGCAGTATTTT.

This chain joins TRBV4-1 and TRBJ2-7; the D gene is possibly TRBD1 (6 bases). V was clipped by 8 bases and J by 4 bases, with 21 bases between them. From germline, CDR1 is MGHRA and CDR2 YSYEKL. The length of the CDR3 is 15 residues. The CDR3 loop is CASAPRGGAGYEQYF. The CDR3 coding sequence is TGCGCCAGCGCCCCTAGAGGGGGTGCTGGTTACGAGCAGTACTTC.

V usage is TRBV12-5 and J usage is TRBJ1-5, with TRBD1 matching over 7 bases. The length of the CDR3 is 14 residues. Per germline, CDR1 LGHNT and CDR2 FRNRAP. Germline trimming cut 6 bases from V and 2 bases from J; bases unmatched to any gene: 4. CDR3: CASGSQGGNQPQHF. The DNA for the CDR3 is TGTGCTAGTGGGTCCCAGGGGGGCAATCAGCCCCAGCATTTT.

This chain links TRBV11-1 with TRBJ2-5, with D perhaps TRBD1 (6 bases). The CDR3 length is 13 residues. Germline V gene lookup returns CDR1 SGHAT and CDR2 FQDESV (reference sequence). V was shortened by 5 bases and J by 2 bases, with 9 bases between the two germline ends. The CDR3, as DNA: TGTGCCAGCAGCGGGGGCTGGCAAGAGACCCAGTACTTC. It specifies CASSGGWQETQYF. The full variable domain, with the rest looked up from reference TRBV11-1 and TRBJ2-5, is EAEVAQSPRYKITEKSQAVAFWCDPISGHATLYWYRQILGQGPELLVQFQDESVVDDSQLPKDRFSAERLKGVDSTLKIQPAELGDSAMYLCASSGGWQETQYFGPGTRLLVL.